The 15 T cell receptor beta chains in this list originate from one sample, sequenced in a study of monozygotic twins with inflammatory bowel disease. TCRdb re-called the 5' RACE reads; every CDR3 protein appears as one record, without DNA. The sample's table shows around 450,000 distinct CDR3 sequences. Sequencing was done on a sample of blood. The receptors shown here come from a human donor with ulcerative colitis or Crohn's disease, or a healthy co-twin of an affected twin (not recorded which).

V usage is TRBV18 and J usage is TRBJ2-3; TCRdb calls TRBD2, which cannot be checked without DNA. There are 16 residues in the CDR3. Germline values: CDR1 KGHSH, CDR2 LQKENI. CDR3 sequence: CASSPGLADITDTQYF. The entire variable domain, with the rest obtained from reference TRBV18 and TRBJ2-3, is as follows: NAGVMQNPRHLVRRRGQEARLRCSPMKGHSHVYWYRQLPEEGLKFMVYLQKENIIDESGMPKERFSAEFPKEGPSILRIQQVVRGDSAAYFCASSPGLADITDTQYFGPGTRLTVL.

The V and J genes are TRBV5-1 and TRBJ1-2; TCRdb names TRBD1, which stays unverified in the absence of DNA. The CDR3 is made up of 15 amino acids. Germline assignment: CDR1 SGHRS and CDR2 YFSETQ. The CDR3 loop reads CASSFTGTGHYGYTF.

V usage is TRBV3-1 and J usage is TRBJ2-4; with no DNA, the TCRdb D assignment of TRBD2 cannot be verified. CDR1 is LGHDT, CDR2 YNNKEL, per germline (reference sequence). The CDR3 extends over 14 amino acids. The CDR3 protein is CASSQGADKNIQYF.

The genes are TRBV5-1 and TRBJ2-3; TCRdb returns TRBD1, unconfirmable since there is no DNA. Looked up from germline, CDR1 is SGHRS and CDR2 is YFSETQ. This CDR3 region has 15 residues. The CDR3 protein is CASSLGDREVDTQYF. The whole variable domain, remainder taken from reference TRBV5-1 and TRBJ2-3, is KAGVTQTPRYLIKTRGQQVTLSCSPISGHRSVSWYQQTPGQGLQFLFEYFSETQRNKGNFPGRFSGRQFSNSRSEMNVSTLELGDSALYLCASSLGDREVDTQYFGPGTRLTVL.

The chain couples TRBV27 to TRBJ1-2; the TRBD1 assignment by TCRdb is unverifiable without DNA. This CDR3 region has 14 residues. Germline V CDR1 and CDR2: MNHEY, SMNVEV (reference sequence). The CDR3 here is CASRDPGLSNGYTF.

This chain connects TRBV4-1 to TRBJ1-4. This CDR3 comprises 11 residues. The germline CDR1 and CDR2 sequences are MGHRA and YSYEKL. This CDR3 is CASSQTEKLFF.

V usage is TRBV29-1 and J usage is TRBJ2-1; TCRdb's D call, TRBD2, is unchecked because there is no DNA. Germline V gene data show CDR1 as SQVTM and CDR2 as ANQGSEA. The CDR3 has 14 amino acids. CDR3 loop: CSVVASVSNNEQFF.

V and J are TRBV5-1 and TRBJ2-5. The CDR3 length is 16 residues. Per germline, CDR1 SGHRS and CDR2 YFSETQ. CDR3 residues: CASSLVGGVSGETQYF.

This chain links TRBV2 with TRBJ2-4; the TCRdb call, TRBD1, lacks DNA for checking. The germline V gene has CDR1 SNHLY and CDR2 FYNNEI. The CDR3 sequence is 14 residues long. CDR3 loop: CASRETVTKNIQYF.

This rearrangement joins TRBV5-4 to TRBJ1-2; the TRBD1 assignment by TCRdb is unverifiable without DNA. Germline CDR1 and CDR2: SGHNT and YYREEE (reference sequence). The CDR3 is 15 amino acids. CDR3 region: CASSLAGTGASGYTF.

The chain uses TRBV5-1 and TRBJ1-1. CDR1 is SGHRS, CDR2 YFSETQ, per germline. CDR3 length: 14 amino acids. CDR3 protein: CASSSYSGHTEAFF. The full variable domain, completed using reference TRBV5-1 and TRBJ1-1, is KAGVTQTPRYLIKTRGQQVTLSCSPISGHRSVSWYQQTPGQGLQFLFEYFSETQRNKGNFPGRFSGRQFSNSRSEMNVSTLELGDSALYLCASSSYSGHTEAFFGQGTRLTVV.

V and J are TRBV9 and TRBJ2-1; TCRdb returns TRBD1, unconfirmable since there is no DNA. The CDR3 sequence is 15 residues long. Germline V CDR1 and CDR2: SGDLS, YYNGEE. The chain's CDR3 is CSSSPRLNSYNEQFF.

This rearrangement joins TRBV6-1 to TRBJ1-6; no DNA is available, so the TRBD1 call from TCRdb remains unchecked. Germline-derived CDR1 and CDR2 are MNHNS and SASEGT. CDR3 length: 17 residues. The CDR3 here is CASTQPQGLGDNSPLHF.

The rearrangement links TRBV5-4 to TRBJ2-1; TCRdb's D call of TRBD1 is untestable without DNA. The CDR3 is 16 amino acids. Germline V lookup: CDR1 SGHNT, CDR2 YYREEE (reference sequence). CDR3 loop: CASSADEGTTWNEQFF. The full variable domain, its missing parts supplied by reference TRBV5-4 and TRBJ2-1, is ETGVTQSPTHLIKTRGQQVTLRCSSQSGHNTVSWYQQALGQGPQFIFQYYREEENGRGNFPPRFSGLQFPNYSSELNVNALELDDSALYLCASSADEGTTWNEQFFGPGTRLTVL.

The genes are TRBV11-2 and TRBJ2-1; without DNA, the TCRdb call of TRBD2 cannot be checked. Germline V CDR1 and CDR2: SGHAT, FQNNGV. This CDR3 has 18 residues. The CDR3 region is CASSSGLAGGISYNEQFF.